One and the same sample provided the 21 T cell receptor beta chains below, sequenced in a study of cytotoxic CD8 clonotypes in ibrutinib-treated CLL (dated by TCRdb to the early 2020s). To prepare the library, the immunoSEQ multiplex PCR assay was applied. TCRdb stores this immuneACCESS table with in-frame sequences only. Part of the clones is absent; in the studies checked, under half of the shortfall reflects unresolved V genes, and no reason is known for the rest. This sample gives about 300,000 clones in total; 76% of them show up just once. The ten largest clones capture about 5.3% of the sample. The sample's time point, from its label and the paper: progressive disease on ibrutinib. Here the sequenced sample was PBMCs, taken at disease progression, from a patient treated with ibrutinib. The receptors here all came from a human donor with chronic lymphocytic leukemia.

In nucleotides, the CDR3 is TGTGCCATCAGTGACCCGGCTGACGGGACTGGAAACACCATATATTTT. It is translated as CAISDPADGTGNTIYF. V is TRBV10-3 and J is TRBJ1-3; D gene unclear. CDR1 and CDR2 from the germline V gene are ENHRY and SYGVKD. This CDR3 has 16 residues. V was clipped by 3 bases and J by 2 bases, with 14 bases between them.

V and J are TRBV6-5 and TRBJ2-5; 11 bases are shared with TRBD2. This CDR3 has 15 amino acids. The germline CDR1 and CDR2 sequences are MNHEY and SVGAGI. After removal of 6 bases from V and 5 bases from J, the junction contained 8 bases not matched to a gene. The CDR3 sequence is CASSLRLAGTETQYF. CDR3 nucleotides: TGTGCCAGCAGCCTAAGACTAGCGGGGACTGAGACCCAGTACTTC.

This clone was seen just once. The CDR3 DNA is TGTGCCAGCAGTCGGCCGGGACTAGCGGGAGTGCGGGAGACCCAGTACTTC. The encoded protein is CASSRPGLAGVRETQYF. The chain has TRBV27 and TRBJ2-5; 14 bases map to TRBD2. The germline CDR1 and CDR2 sequences are MNHEY and SMNVEV (reference sequence). V shed 5 bases and J 5 bases; nucleotides not matched to a gene: 10. The CDR3 covers 17 residues.

The chain uses TRBV6-6 and TRBJ2-2; D is unclear. With 4 bases removed from V and 5 bases from J, the gap between germline ends came to 8 bases. The germline V gene encodes CDR1 MNHNY and CDR2 SVGAGI (reference sequence). This CDR3 contains 13 residues. The CDR3 here is CASSLKLTGELFF. The CDR3 DNA reads as TGTGCCAGCAGTTTGAAACTTACCGGGGAGCTGTTTTTT.

Here the CDR3 DNA reads TGTGCCATCCTCAGGGGGGAGACCCAGTACTTC. Its protein is CAILRGETQYF. The rearrangement joins TRBV10-3 to TRBJ2-5; 7 positions match TRBD1. The germline V gene has CDR1 ENHRY and CDR2 SYGVKD. The CDR3 is 11 amino acids. V was clipped by 8 bases and J by 5 bases; unmatched bases: 2.

The chain is built from TRBV11-3 and TRBJ2-2, with 13 bases matching TRBD2. Germline V gene sequence: CDR1 SGHNT, CDR2 YENEEA. The CDR3 has 15 amino acids. V shed 5 bases, J shed 5 bases, and the junction held 2 bases outside the gene matches. The CDR3 loop is CASSVGLAGTGELFF. The CDR3 nucleotides are TGTGCCAGCAGCGTGGGACTAGCGGGGACCGGGGAGCTGTTTTTT.

V is TRBV28 and J is TRBJ1-2; D might be TRBD1 (5 bases). V was trimmed by 5 bases and J by 5 bases, leaving 12 bases between them. The CDR3 length is 13 residues. Per germline, CDR1 MDHEN and CDR2 SYDVKM. The CDR3 coding sequence is TGTGCCAGCAGTCTGACAGCGGATTATGGCTACACCTTC. The encoded protein is CASSLTADYGYTF.

CDR3 DNA sequence: TGTGCCAGCAGCTTGGGCCCAACAGGGTTGAGCAATCAGCCCCAGCATTTT. It translates to CASSLGPTGLSNQPQHF. The chain uses TRBV5-6 and TRBJ1-5; a possible D gene is TRBD1 (6 bases). V was cut by 0 bases and J by 1 base, with 14 bases left in between. This CDR3 spans 17 amino acids. Germline-derived CDR1 and CDR2 are SGHDT and YYEEEE.

The rearrangement uses TRBV7-9 and TRBJ2-7; TRBD1 matches at 7 bases. The CDR3 length is 17 residues. The J segment lost 0 bases and the V segment lost 0 bases, leaving 8 bases of the junction unmatched. Germline V gene data show CDR1 as SEHNR and CDR2 as FQNEAQ (reference sequence). CDR3 residues: CASSLAQDRLSSYEQYF. For the CDR3, the DNA is TGTGCCAGCAGCTTAGCCCAGGACAGGCTAAGCTCCTACGAGCAGTACTTC.

The chain joins TRBV18 to TRBJ1-2, with 10 bases lining up with TRBD1. Germline V gives CDR1 KGHSH, CDR2 LQKENI. The CDR3 contains 13 residues. Losses at the gene ends were 6 bases for V and 5 bases for J; bases not matched to a gene: 3. In DNA, the CDR3 is TGTGCCAGCTCCCCGGGACAGGGGTATGGCTACACCTTC. Translating gives CASSPGQGYGYTF.

The chain employs TRBV19 and TRBJ1-5, with D perhaps TRBD1 (5 bases). The CDR3 covers 15 residues. Germline V gives CDR1 LNHDA, CDR2 SQIVND (reference sequence). V was pared by 8 bases and J by 3 bases, with 17 bases between. In DNA form, the CDR3 reads TGTGCCAGTCACCCGGGGCCAGGAATCAATCAGCCCCAGCATTTT. Amino acid sequence: CASHPGPGINQPQHF.

This clone was recorded a few times. The chain is built from TRBV4-1 and TRBJ2-1; D uncertain. This CDR3 spans 13 amino acids. Germline assignment: CDR1 MGHRA and CDR2 YSYEKL. The V end lost 0 bases, the J end lost 12 bases, and 12 bases lay between the germline ends. The CDR3 region has the DNA TGCGCCAGCAGCCAAGAAGGTGGGCATTGGCAGTTCTTC. Amino acids: CASSQEGGHWQFF.

The chain employs TRBV5-1 and TRBJ2-1; TRBD2 matches at 12 bases. V was pared by 4 bases and J by 5 bases, with 4 bases of the junction left unmatched. Germline CDR1 SGHRS, CDR2 YFSETQ. This CDR3 has 15 amino acids. The CDR3 sequence: CASSILAGGHNEQFF. CDR3 nucleotide sequence: TGCGCCAGCAGCATACTAGCGGGGGGTCACAATGAGCAGTTCTTC.

The V call is TRBV7-9, the J call TRBJ2-1, with 8 bases aligning to TRBD2. CDR1 and CDR2 from the germline V gene are SEHNR and FQNEAQ (reference sequence). This CDR3 has 16 residues. V trimming: 1 base; J trimming: 8 bases; junction bases outside the gene matches: 10. The CDR3 loop is CASSLEGGLGIDEQFF. The CDR3 DNA is TGTGCCAGCAGCTTAGAGGGGGGACTAGGGATCGATGAGCAGTTCTTC.

J is TRBJ2-7 and V is TRBV6-5; D is uncertain. Germline CDR1 is MNHEY and CDR2 is SVGAGI. This CDR3 is built from 13 residues. The V end was cut by 6 bases, the J end by 5 bases, with 14 bases between. For the CDR3, the DNA is TGTGCCAGCAGAGGGCGTCTCGGCCACGAGCAGTACTTC. Its translation: CASRGRLGHEQYF.

The rearrangement joins TRBV5-1 to TRBJ1-3; D is unresolved. Per germline, CDR1 SGHRS and CDR2 YFSETQ. CDR3 length: 15 residues. V gave up 0 bases and J gave up 3 bases, with 10 bases separating them. The CDR3: CASSLAGGDGNTIYF. The CDR3 DNA is TGCGCCAGCAGCTTGGCCGGTGGAGATGGAAACACCATATATTTT.

The CDR3 sequence is CASSVTGSTHEQYF. The CDR3 DNA follows: TGTGCCAGCAGCGTAACAGGGTCCACCCACGAGCAGTACTTC. The chain combines TRBV9 with TRBJ2-7, with D perhaps matching TRBD1 (6 bases). The germline V gene has CDR1 SGDLS and CDR2 YYNGEE. The length of the CDR3 is 14 residues. Trimming removed 1 base at V and 5 bases at J, with 13 bases between.

In its sample, this clone was seen a few times. This chain connects TRBV27 to TRBJ2-2, with TRBD1 identical over 8 bases. The CDR3 extends over 16 amino acids. The germline V gene has CDR1 MNHEY and CDR2 SMNVEV (reference sequence). The trim removed 4 bases at V and 4 bases at J, leaving 8 bases unmatched. The CDR3 reads CASSSSDRVSTGELFF. For the CDR3, the DNA is TGTGCCAGCAGTTCCTCGGACAGGGTATCCACCGGGGAGCTGTTTTTT.

The chain is built from TRBV7-9 and TRBJ2-7; either TRBD1 or TRBD2 may supply D (5 bases each). V lost 11 bases to trimming and J lost 3 bases, with 20 bases between them. Per germline, CDR1 SEHNR and CDR2 FQNEAQ (reference sequence). The CDR3 loop spans 14 amino acids. The CDR3 reads CAVLPWDGDYEQYF. The CDR3 nucleotides are TGTGCCGTATTGCCTTGGGACGGCGACTACGAGCAGTACTTC.

The chain carries TRBV21-1 and TRBJ2-3. TRBV21-1 is reported as a pseudogene. The CDR3 sequence is 15 residues long. CDR3 sequence (DNA): TGTGCCAGCAGCAAAGACAAGGAAAACACAGATACGCAGTATTTT. Translated: CASSKDKENTDTQYF.

The sample holds a few counts of this clone. The J gene is TRBJ2-5, the V gene TRBV5-1; no reliable D call. Germline CDR1 SGHRS, CDR2 YFSETQ. The CDR3 is 12 amino acids. Trimming left V 4 bases short and J 5 bases short, with 9 bases between. This chain's CDR3 is CASSRSAETQYF. The CDR3 DNA reads as TGCGCCAGCAGCCGTTCCGCGGAGACCCAGTACTTC.